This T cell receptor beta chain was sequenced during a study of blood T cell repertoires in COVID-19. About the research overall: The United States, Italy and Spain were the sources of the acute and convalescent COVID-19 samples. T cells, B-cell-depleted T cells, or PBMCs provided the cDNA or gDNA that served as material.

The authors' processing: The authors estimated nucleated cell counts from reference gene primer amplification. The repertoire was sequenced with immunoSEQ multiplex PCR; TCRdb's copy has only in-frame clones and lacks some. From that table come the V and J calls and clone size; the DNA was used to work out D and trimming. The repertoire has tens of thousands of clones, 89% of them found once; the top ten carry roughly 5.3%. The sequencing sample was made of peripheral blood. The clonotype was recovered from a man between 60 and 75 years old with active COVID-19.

The CDR3 here is CASSPSQGGGYTF. The DNA for the CDR3 is TGTGCCAGCTCACCGTCACAGGGTGGAGGCTACACCTTC. This chain connects TRBV18 to TRBJ1-2, with TRBD1 as a possible D gene (6 bases). Trimming left V 3 bases short and J 8 bases short, with 13 bases between. From germline, CDR1 is KGHSH and CDR2 LQKENI. This CDR3 is 13 amino acids long.